This passage covers 16 T cell receptor beta chains from one sample sequenced in a study of brain T cells in children with intractable seizures (dated by TCRdb to about 2021). The time point label for this specimen denotes: resected brain tissue, or blood drawn just prior to surgery. Libraries were prepared through the immunoSEQ multiplex PCR assay. The immuneACCESS repertoire file appears here via TCRdb, limited to in-frame rearrangements. These files lack a portion of the clones; in checked studies, under half of the deficit traces to unresolved V genes, and the cause of the others is not known. This sample lists tens of thousands of clones; around nine tenths were detected once. The leading ten clones occupy 24% of the sample. The sample was peripheral blood, taken at surgery. These receptor sequences come from a girl aged 2-9 years with Rasmussen encephalitis and intractable seizures.

This clone was seen more than once but under ten times. The chain links TRBV7-9 to TRBJ2-5; maybe TRBD1 (6 bases). CDR3 length: 14 amino acids. V dropped 3 bases and J dropped 4 bases, with 12 bases sitting between them. Germline V lookup: CDR1 SEHNR, CDR2 FQNEAQ (reference sequence). The CDR3 is CASSFGTPPETQYF. CDR3 nucleotide sequence: TGTGCCAGCAGCTTTGGGACACCGCCAGAGACCCAGTACTTC.

V is TRBV9 and J is TRBJ2-2; 10 bases are shared with TRBD2. The V gene's germline CDR1 is SGDLS and CDR2 YYNGEE. The CDR3 is made up of 16 amino acids. Germline trimming cut 4 bases from V and 0 bases from J; bases unmatched to any gene: 3. CDR3 residues: CASSLTSGTNTGELFF. In nucleotides, the CDR3 is TGTGCCAGCAGCTTAACTAGCGGGACGAACACCGGGGAGCTGTTTTTT. The whole variable domain, remainder taken from reference TRBV9 and TRBJ2-2, is DSGVTQTPKHLITATGQRVTLRCSPRSGDLSVYWYQQSLDQGLQFLIQYYNGEERAKGNILERFSAQQFPDLHSELNLSSLELGDSALYFCASSLTSGTNTGELFFGEGSRLTVL.

This clone was observed a handful of times. The rearrangement links TRBV27 to TRBJ1-2; perhaps TRBD1 as D (5 bases). This CDR3 has 15 amino acids. Deletions cut 7 bases from V and 4 bases from J, with 19 bases between. The germline V gene has CDR1 MNHEY and CDR2 SMNVEV (reference sequence). In nucleotides, the CDR3 is TGTGCCAGCACACCCCGACTGGCGGGGCCCTATGGCTACACCTTC. This codes for CASTPRLAGPYGYTF.

The gene calls are TRBV28 and TRBJ2-2; 7 nucleotides align to TRBD1. The CDR3 length is 11 residues. Germline CDR1 and CDR2: MDHEN and SYDVKM. CDR3 amino acids: CGTGNTGELFF. In nucleotides, the CDR3 is TGTGGGACAGGGAACACCGGGGAGCTGTTTTTT.

The rearrangement links TRBV28 to TRBJ1-2, with D uncertain. The CDR3 is made up of 12 amino acids. Germline lookup yields CDR1 MDHEN and CDR2 SYDVKM. Trimming left V 2 bases short and J 4 bases short, with 5 bases between. CDR3 coding DNA: TGTGCCAGCAGTTTACCCGTCTATGGCTACACCTTC. This gives the protein CASSLPVYGYTF.

This chain links TRBV13 with TRBJ1-3, with 9 bases lining up with TRBD1. Germline V gene lookup returns CDR1 PRHDT and CDR2 FYEKMQ (reference sequence). V lost 6 bases and J lost 0; bases outside the gene matches: 3. The CDR3 is made up of 15 amino acids. CDR3 in amino acids: CASRGQGTSGNTIYF. In nucleotides, the CDR3 is TGTGCCAGCAGAGGACAGGGGACCTCTGGAAACACCATATATTTT.

V is TRBV2 and J is TRBJ2-7, with D uncertain. Germline CDR1 reads SNHLY; CDR2 reads FYNNEI. The CDR3 runs 13 residues. Trimming took 7 bases from V and 0 from J, leaving 10 bases between them. This CDR3 reads CASNRRSSYEQYF. CDR3 coding DNA: TGTGCCAGCAATCGCAGGTCCTCCTACGAGCAGTACTTC.

The chain links TRBV2 to TRBJ1-6, with TRBD1 identical over 8 bases. There are 14 residues in the CDR3. J lost 6 bases, V lost 5 bases, and 3 bases had no gene match. Germline lookup yields CDR1 SNHLY and CDR2 FYNNEI. The CDR3 coding sequence is TGTGCCAGCAGTTATGACAGGGGTAATTCACCCCTCCACTTT. It codes for CASSYDRGNSPLHF.

The J gene is TRBJ1-5, the V gene TRBV19; no clear D gene. Germline CDR1 is LNHDA and CDR2 is SQIVND (reference sequence). This CDR3 spans 16 amino acids. The ends were cut back, 2 bases at V and 0 bases at J, with 11 bases in the middle. CDR3 protein: CASSIFRRNSNQPQHF. DNA of the CDR3: TGTGCCAGTAGTATATTCCGAAGGAATAGCAATCAGCCCCAGCATTTT.

The chain has TRBV6-5 and TRBJ1-2; 8 nucleotides agree with TRBD1. Germline V gives CDR1 MNHEY, CDR2 SVGAGI. The V segment lost 1 base and the J segment 8 bases; nucleotides outside the gene matches: 9. This CDR3 spans 15 amino acids. The CDR3 spells CASSYWNRGVEGYTF. CDR3 coding DNA: TGTGCCAGCAGTTACTGGAACAGGGGGGTGGAAGGCTACACCTTC.

The chain combines TRBV3-1 (or the pseudogene TRBV3-2) with TRBJ1-3; D might be TRBD1 (6 bases). CDR1 is LGHDT and CDR2 is YNNKEL in the germline V gene (reference sequence). V was trimmed by 5 bases and J by 4 bases, leaving 15 bases between them. The CDR3 is 15 residues long. CDR3 nucleotides: TGTGCCAGCAGCGATTCACAGGGTTACGGAAACACCATATATTTT. Its translation: CASSDSQGYGNTIYF.

The rearrangement joins TRBV11-2 to TRBJ2-1, with 11 nucleotides matching TRBD2. Looked up from germline, CDR1 is SGHAT and CDR2 is FQNNGV. The CDR3 has 16 residues. J was trimmed by 7 bases and V by 1 base; bases with no gene match: 6. CDR3 region: CASSLGVAGGRNEQFF. The CDR3 coding sequence is TGTGCCAGCAGCTTAGGGGTAGCGGGGGGGCGGAATGAGCAGTTCTTC.

This chain connects TRBV12-3 or TRBV12-4 to TRBJ1-1, with D unclear. The CDR3 spans 13 residues. Between the trimmed V and J ends, which lost 7 bases and 1 base, there was a span of 10 bases. The CDR3 coding sequence is TGTGCCAGCACCCAAATCCCGAACACTGAAGCTTTCTTT. This translates into CASTQIPNTEAFF.

V usage is TRBV7-2 and J usage is TRBJ2-7, with a weak D call TRBD1 (7 bases). Germline-derived CDR1 and CDR2 are SGHTA and FQGNSA. Trimming cost V 5 bases and J 4 bases, with 15 bases left between them. The CDR3 runs 14 residues. Here the CDR3 DNA reads TGTGCCAGCAGCCGGGGGACAGCGTTTTACGAGCAGTACTTC. It translates to CASSRGTAFYEQYF.

The chain uses TRBV18 and TRBJ2-7; TRBD2 matches at 7 bases. There are 16 residues in the CDR3. V lost 6 bases and J lost 1; bases outside the gene matches: 12. Germline V CDR1 and CDR2: KGHSH, LQKENI. CDR3 in amino acids: CASSRKRGGVSYEQYF. The CDR3 bases are TGTGCCAGCTCCCGTAAGCGGGGAGGGGTATCCTACGAGCAGTACTTC. Combining the CDR3 with reference TRBV18 and TRBJ2-7 gives the whole variable domain NAGVMQNPRHLVRRRGQEARLRCSPMKGHSHVYWYRQLPEEGLKFMVYLQKENIIDESGMPKERFSAEFPKEGPSILRIQQVVRGDSAAYFCASSRKRGGVSYEQYFGPGTRLTVT.

The V call is TRBV6-1, the J call TRBJ1-1; D is uncertain. The CDR3 is made up of 13 amino acids. Trimming took off 10 bases at V and 2 bases at J, with 14 bases between the two ends. Germline-derived CDR1 and CDR2 are MNHNS and SASEGT. The CDR3 loop is CATNSLPNTEAFF. CDR3 coding DNA: TGTGCCACCAACAGCCTCCCAAACACTGAAGCTTTCTTT.